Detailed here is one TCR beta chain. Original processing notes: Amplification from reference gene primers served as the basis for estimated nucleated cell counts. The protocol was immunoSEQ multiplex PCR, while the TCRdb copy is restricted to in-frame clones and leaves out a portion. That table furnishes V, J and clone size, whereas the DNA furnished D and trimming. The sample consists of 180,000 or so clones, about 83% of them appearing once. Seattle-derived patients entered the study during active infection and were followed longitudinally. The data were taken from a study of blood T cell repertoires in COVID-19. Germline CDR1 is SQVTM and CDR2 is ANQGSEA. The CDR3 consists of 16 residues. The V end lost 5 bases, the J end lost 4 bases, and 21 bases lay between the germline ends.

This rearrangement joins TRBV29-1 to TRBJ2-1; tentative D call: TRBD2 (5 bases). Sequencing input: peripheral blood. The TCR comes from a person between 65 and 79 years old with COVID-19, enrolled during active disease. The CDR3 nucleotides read TGCAGCGTTAGTCGTCTGGGCTGGGAGACTTACAATGAGCAGTTCTTC. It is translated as CSVSRLGWETYNEQFF.